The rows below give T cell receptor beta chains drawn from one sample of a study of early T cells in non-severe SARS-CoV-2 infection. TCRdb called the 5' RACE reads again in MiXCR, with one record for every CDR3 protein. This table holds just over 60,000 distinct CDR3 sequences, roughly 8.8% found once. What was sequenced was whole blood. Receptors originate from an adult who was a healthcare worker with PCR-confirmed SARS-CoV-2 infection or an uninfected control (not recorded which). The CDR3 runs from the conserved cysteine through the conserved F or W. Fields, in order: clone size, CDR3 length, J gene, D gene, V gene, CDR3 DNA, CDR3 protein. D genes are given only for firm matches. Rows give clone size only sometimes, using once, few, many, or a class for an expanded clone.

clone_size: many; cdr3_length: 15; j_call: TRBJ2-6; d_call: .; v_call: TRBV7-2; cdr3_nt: TGTGCCAGCAGCTTATGGGGTAATAGGGCCAACGTCCTGACTTTC; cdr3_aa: CASSLWGNRANVLTF
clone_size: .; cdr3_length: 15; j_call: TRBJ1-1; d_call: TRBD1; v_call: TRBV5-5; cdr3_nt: TGTGCCAGCTACCTGAGCGGGCAGGGGGTCACTGAAGCTTTCTTT; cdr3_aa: CASYLSGQGVTEAFF
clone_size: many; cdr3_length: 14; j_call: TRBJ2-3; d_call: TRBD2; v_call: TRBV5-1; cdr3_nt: TGCGCCAGCAGCTATGGACTAGTTACAGATACGCAGTATTTT; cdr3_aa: CASSYGLVTDTQYF
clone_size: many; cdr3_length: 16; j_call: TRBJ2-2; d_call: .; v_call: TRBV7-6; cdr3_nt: TGTGCCAGCAGCCCGAAAGATGACAGCCTCACCGGGGAGCTGTTTTTT; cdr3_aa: CASSPKDDSLTGELFF
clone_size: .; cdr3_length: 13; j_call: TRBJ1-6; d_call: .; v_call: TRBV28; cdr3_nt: TGTGCCAGCAGTCAGGGGCGATATTCACCCCTCCACTTT; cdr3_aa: CASSQGRYSPLHF
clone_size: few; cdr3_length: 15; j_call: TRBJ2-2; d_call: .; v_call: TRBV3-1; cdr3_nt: TGTGCCAGCAGCCAAGGTTCGACAGTCGCCGGGGAGCTGTTTTTT; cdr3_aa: CASSQGSTVAGELFF
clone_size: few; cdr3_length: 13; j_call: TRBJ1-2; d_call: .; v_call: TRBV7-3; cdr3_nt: TGTGCCAGCAGCACGAAGAAAAGCACGGGCTACACCTTC; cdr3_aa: CASSTKKSTGYTF
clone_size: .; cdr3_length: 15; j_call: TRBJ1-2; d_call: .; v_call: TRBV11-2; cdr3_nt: TGTGCCAGCAGCTTAGAACAGGGCGACCACTATGGCTACACCTTC; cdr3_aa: CASSLEQGDHYGYTF
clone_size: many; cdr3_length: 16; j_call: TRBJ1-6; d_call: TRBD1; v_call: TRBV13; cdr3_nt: TGTGCCAGCAGGTTACAGGGGGCCTCCTATAATTCACCCCTCCACTTT; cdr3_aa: CASRLQGASYNSPLHF
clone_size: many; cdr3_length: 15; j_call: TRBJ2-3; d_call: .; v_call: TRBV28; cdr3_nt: TGTGCCAGCAGTTTGGGGGGGGCGGCCACAGATACGCAGTATTTT; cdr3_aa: CASSLGGAATDTQYF
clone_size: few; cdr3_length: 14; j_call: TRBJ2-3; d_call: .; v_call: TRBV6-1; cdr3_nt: TGTGCCAGCAGCGAGGCCGGGGGCACAGATACGCAGTATTTT; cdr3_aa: CASSEAGGTDTQYF
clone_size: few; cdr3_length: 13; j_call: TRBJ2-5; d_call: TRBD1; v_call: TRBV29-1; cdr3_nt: TGCAGCGACTGGGACAGGGGGCAAGGGACCCAGTACTTC; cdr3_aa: CSDWDRGQGTQYF
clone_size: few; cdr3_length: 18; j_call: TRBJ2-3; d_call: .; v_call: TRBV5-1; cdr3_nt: TGCGCCAGCAGCCTGGAGGTTGGGGGAGAGCTCAGCACAGATACGCAGTATTTT; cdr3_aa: CASSLEVGGELSTDTQYF
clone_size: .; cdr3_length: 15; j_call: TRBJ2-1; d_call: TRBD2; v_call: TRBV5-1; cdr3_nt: TGCGCCAGCAGCGGGACTAGCGGGGGTGAACATGAGCAGTTCTTC; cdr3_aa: CASSGTSGGEHEQFF
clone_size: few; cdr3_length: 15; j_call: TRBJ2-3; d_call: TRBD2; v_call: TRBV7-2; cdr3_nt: TGTGCCAGCAGCTCTAGCGGGGGGGCGGGATATACGCAGTATTTT; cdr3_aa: CASSSSGGAGYTQYF
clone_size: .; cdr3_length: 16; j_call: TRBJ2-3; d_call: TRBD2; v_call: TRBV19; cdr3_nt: TGTGCCAGTAGTACGAGACTAGCGGAAAGCACAGATACGCAGTATTTT; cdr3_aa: CASSTRLAESTDTQYF
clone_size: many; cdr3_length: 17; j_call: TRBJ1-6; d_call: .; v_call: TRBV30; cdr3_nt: TGTGCCTGGAGCAATCCCAGCATTAGGTTCGGGAATTCACCCCTCCACTTT; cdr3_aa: CAWSNPSIRFGNSPLHF
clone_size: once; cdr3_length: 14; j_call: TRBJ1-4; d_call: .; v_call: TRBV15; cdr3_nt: TGTGTCACCAGCAGGCCAGGAGGAAATGAAAAACTGTTTTTT; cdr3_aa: CVTSRPGGNEKLFF
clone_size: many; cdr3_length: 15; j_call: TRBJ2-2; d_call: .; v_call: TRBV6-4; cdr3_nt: TGTGCCAGCAGTGACCAGGGGGGCCACACCGGGGAGCTGTTTTTT; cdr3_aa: CASSDQGGHTGELFF
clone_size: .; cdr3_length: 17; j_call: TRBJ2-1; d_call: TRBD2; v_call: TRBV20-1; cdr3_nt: TGCAGTGCCCGACGGCTAGCGGGGGTTGAGTCCTACAATGAGCAGTTCTTC; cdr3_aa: CSARRLAGVESYNEQFF